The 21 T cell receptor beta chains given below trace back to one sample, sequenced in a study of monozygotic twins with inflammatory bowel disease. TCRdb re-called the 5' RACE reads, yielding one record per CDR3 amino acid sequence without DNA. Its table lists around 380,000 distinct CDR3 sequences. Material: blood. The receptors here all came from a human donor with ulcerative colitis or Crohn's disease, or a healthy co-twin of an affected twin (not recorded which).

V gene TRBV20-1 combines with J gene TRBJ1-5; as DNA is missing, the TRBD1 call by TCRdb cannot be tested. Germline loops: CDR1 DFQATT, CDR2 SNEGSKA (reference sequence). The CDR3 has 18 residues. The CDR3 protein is CSARGTGAGVYSNQPQHF.

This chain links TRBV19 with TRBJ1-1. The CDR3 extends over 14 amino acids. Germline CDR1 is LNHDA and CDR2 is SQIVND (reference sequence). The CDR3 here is CASSIRPANTEAFF. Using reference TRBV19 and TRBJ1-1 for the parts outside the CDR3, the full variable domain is DGGITQSPKYLFRKEGQNVTLSCEQNLNHDAMYWYRQDPGQGLRLIYYSQIVNDFQKGDIAEGYSVSREKKESFPLTVTSAQKNPTAFYLCASSIRPANTEAFFGQGTRLTVV.

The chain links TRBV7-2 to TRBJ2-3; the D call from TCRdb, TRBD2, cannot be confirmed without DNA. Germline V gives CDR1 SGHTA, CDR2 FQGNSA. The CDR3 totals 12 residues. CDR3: CASSGSGNTQYF.

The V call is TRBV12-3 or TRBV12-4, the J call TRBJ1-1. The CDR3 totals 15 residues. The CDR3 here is CANSFGPIQFTEAFF.

The CDR3 here is CASSQTLRDTLNEQFF. J is TRBJ2-1 and V is TRBV4-3; the TCRdb call, TRBD1, lacks DNA for checking. CDR3 size: 16 residues. Germline V gene sequence: CDR1 LGHNA, CDR2 YSLEER.

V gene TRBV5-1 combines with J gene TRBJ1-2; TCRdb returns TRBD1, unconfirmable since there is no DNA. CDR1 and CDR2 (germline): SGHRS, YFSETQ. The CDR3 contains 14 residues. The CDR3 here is CASSFVPGNYGYTF.

CDR3 sequence: CATRRGAQGTQYF. The chain uses TRBV7-2 and TRBJ2-5; the TCRdb call, TRBD1, lacks DNA for checking. Germline V gene sequence: CDR1 SGHTA, CDR2 FQGNSA. The CDR3 contains 13 residues.

The CDR3 reads CASGGSVSNQPQHF. The chain couples TRBV10-2 to TRBJ1-5. This CDR3 is built from 14 residues. Germline CDR1 reads WSHSY; CDR2 reads SAAADI.

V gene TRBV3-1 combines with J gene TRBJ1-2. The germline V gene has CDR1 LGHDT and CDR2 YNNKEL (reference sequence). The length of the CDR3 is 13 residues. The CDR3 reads CASAARGVYGYTF.

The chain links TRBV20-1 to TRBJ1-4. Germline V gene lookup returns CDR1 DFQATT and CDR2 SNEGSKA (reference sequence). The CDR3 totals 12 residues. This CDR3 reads CSAYRSNEKLFF.

The CDR3 is CASSLFRLGQGGLVKNNEQFF. V gene TRBV5-1 combines with J gene TRBJ2-1; the TCRdb D gene call, TRBD1, has no DNA to confirm it. The CDR3 consists of 21 residues. Germline V gene data show CDR1 as SGHRS and CDR2 as YFSETQ.

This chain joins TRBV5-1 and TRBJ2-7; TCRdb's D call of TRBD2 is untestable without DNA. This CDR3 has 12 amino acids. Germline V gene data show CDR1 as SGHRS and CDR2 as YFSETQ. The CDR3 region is CASQASDHEQYF. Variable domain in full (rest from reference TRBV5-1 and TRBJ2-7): KAGVTQTPRYLIKTRGQQVTLSCSPISGHRSVSWYQQTPGQGLQFLFEYFSETQRNKGNFPGRFSGRQFSNSRSEMNVSTLELGDSALYLCASQASDHEQYFGPGTRLTVT.

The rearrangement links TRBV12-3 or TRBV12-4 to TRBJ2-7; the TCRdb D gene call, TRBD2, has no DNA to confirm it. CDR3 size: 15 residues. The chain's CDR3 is CASSTGTSGLYEQYF.

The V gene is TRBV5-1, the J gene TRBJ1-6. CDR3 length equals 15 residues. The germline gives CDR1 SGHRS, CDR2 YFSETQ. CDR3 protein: CASSLTPEVNSPLHF.

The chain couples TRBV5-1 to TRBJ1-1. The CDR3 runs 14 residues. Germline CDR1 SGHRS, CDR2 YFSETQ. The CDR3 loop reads CASSLGLSNTEAFF.

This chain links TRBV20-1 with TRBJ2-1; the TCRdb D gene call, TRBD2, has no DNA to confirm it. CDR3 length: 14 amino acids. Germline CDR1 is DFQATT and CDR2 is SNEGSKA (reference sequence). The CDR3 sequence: CSARVAGRYNEQFF.

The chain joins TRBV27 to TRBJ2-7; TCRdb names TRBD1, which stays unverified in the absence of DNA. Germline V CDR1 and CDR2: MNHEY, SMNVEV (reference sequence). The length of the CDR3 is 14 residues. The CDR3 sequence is CASSPRRDALTQYF.

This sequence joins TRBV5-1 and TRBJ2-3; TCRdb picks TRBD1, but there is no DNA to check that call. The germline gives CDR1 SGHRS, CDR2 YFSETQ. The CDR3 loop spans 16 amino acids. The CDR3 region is CASSLAGGARTDTQYF.

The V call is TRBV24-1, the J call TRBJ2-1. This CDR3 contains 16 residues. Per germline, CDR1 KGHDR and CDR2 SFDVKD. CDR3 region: CATSDLFGSSYNEQFF.

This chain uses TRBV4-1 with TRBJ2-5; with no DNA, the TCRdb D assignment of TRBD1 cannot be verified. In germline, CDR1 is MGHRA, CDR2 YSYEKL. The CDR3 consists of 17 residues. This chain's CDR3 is CASSQDLGGQVQETQYF.

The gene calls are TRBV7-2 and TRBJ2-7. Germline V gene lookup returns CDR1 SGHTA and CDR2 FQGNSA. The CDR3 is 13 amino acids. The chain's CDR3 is CASSFHSSYEQYF.